This TCR beta chain was captured by sequencing in a study of regulatory T cells in long-lasting Graves disease. Findings and limits, study-wide: Persistent disease preferred TRBV28, TRBJ1-2 and TRBJ2-5.

Assembly of TCR beta libraries relied on iRepertoire HTBI primers together with Arm-PCR of CDR3 regions. TCRdb analysed the multiplex PCR reads with MiXCR anew, one entry per CDR3 protein. The repertoire includes roughly 450,000 distinct CDR3 sequences, about 20% of them detected once, and roughly 28% sits in the top ten. Time point reported: persistent/refractory GD, antithyroid drugs over 5 years with positive TRAb. RNA from PBMCs was the source of the TCR library. EDTA tubes received around 9.9 milliliters of collected peripheral blood. This CDR3 spans 15 amino acids. The trim removed 6 bases at V and 4 bases at J, leaving 11 bases unmatched. Germline V gives CDR1 MNHNS, CDR2 SASEGT. This clonotype occurred many times. Its antigen is not identified.

Sample: peripheral blood mononuclear cells (PBMCs), taken when the disease was refractory, from a patient treated with antithyroid drugs. V and J are TRBV6-1 and TRBJ1-2, with TRBD1 identical over 7 bases. This receptor was identified in a female donor with Graves disease. CDR3 DNA sequence: TGTGCCAGCAGGGCGCGACAGGGTGGATTCTATGGCTACACCTTC. Encoded protein: CASRARQGGFYGYTF.